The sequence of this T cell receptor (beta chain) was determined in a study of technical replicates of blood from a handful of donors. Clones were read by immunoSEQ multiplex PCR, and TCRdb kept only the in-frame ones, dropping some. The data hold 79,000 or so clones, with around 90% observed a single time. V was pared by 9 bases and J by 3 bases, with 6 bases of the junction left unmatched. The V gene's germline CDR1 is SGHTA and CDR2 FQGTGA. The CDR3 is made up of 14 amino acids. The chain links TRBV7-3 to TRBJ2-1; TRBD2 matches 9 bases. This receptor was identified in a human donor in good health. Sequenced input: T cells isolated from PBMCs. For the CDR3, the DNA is TGTGCCAGGAAGCGGGAGGTCATCTACAATGAGCAGTTCTTC. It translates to CARKREVIYNEQFF.